This record looks at one T cell receptor beta chain sequence and its context. V shed 5 bases and J 4 bases; nucleotides not matched to a gene: 8. CDR3 size: 15 residues. Germline V lookup: CDR1 MDHEN, CDR2 SYDVKM. Generated by immunoSEQ multiplex PCR, the TCRdb table keeps only in-frame clones and is missing some. Of about 220,000 clones listed, about 87% are singletons. The sample comes from a study of cytomegalovirus exposure and HLA in healthy donors. V gene TRBV28 combines with J gene TRBJ1-2, with 9 bases that match TRBD1. Sequenced input: PBMCs. This TCR was sampled from a man younger than 35 in good health and CMV-seronegative. In DNA, the CDR3 is TGTGCCAGCAGTGAACCGGGACAGGGACTCTATGGCTACACCTTC. This translates into CASSEPGQGLYGYTF.